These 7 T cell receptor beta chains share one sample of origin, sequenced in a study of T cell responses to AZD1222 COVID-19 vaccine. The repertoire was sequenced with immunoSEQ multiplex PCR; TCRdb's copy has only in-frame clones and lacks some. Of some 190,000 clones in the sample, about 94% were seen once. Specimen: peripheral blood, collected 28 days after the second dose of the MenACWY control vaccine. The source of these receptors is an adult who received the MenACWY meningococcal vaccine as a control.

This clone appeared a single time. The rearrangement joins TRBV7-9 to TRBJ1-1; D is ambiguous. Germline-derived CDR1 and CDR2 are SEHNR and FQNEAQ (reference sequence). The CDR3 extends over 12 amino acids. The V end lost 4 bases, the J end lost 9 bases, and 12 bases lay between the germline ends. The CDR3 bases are TGTGCCAGCAGCTCAGCGGGCGGCCAAGCTTTCTTT. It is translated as CASSSAGGQAFF.

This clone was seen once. DNA for the CDR3: TGTGCCAGCAGCTATGCCAGACCCCAGGGGAATCAGCCCCAGCATTTT. The encoded protein is CASSYARPQGNQPQHF. The chain carries TRBV6-2 or TRBV6-3 and TRBJ1-5, with D perhaps matching TRBD1 (6 bases). Germline V gene lookup returns CDR1 MNHEY and CDR2 SVGEGT. The germline V and J ends were trimmed by 6 bases and 4 bases, with 19 bases remaining between them. The CDR3 spans 16 residues.

CDR3 nucleotides: TGTGCCAGCACCCCCCCGGGGAGCTCCTATAATTCACCCCTCCACTTT. Translating gives CASTPPGSSYNSPLHF. The chain has TRBV28 and TRBJ1-6, with no clear D. The CDR3 extends over 16 amino acids. The V end was cut by 7 bases, the J end by 0 bases, with 13 bases between. Per germline, CDR1 MDHEN and CDR2 SYDVKM.

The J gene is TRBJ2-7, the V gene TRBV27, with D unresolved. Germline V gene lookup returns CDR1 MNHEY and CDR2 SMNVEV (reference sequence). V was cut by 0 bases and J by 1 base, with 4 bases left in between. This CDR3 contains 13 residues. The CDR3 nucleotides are TGTGCCAGCAGTTTATCTAAGTCCTACGAGCAGTACTTC. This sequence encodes CASSLSKSYEQYF.

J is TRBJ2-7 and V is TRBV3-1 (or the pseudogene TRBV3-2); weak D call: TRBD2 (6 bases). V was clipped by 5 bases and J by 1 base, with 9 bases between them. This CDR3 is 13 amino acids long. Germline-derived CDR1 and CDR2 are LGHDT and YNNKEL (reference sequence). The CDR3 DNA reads TGTGCCAGCAGCGGGGACTTTTCCTACGAGCAGTACTTC. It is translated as CASSGDFSYEQYF.

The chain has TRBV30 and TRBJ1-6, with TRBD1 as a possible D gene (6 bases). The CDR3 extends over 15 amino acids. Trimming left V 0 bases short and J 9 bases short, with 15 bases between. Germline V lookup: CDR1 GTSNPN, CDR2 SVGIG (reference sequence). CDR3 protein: CAWSVRGQGSSPLHF. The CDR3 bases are TGTGCCTGGAGTGTACGAGGGCAGGGGAGTTCACCCCTCCACTTT.

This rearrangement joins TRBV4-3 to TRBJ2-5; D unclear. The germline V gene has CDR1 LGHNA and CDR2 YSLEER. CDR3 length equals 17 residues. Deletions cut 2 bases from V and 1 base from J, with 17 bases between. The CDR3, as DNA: TGCGCCAGCAGCCAAAGGTCCGGCGGCTCCTTCCAAGAGACCCAGTACTTC. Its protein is CASSQRSGGSFQETQYF.